Below are 2 T cell receptor beta chains sequenced from a single sample in a study of blood T cell repertoires in COVID-19. TCRdb keeps only in-frame clones here, not all; method: immunoSEQ multiplex PCR. The data hold some 66,000 clones, with 80% to 90% observed a single time. Sample: peripheral blood. Receptors originate from a human donor with active COVID-19. The donor label of this sample is uncertain.

The chain recombines TRBV27 with TRBJ2-3; 10 bases are shared with TRBD1. Germline CDR1 reads MNHEY; CDR2 reads SMNVEV (reference sequence). There are 16 residues in the CDR3. Losses at the gene ends were 2 bases for V and 3 bases for J; bases not matched to a gene: 5. CDR3 DNA sequence: TGTGCCAGCAGTTTAGACAGGGGGCTGAAGACAGATACGCAGTATTTT. Residues: CASSLDRGLKTDTQYF.

This clone turned up a few times. The V and J genes are TRBV3-1 (or the pseudogene TRBV3-2) and TRBJ2-7, with TRBD2 as a possible D gene (6 bases). The CDR3 is 15 residues long. Trimming took off 4 bases at V and 2 bases at J, with 15 bases between the two ends. The V gene's germline CDR1 is LGHDT and CDR2 YNNKEL (reference sequence). CDR3 nucleotides: TGTGCCAGCAGCCCCACCGGGGGTGAGGCCTACGAGCAGTACTTC. Its protein is CASSPTGGEAYEQYF.